A single sample is the source of the 24 T cell receptor beta chains below, sequenced in a study of blood T cell repertoires in COVID-19. Assay used: immunoSEQ multiplex PCR; TCRdb lists only in-frame clones, some missing. The sample yields over 250,000 clones, 88% seen once. The specimen was peripheral blood. The receptors were gathered from a woman aged 25 to 39 with acute or convalescent COVID-19.

This chain connects TRBV9 to TRBJ2-2, with D hard to call. The CDR3 runs to 12 residues. V was shortened by 4 bases and J by 6 bases, with 7 bases between the two germline ends. Looked up from germline, CDR1 is SGDLS and CDR2 is YYNGEE. The CDR3 DNA follows: TGTGCCAGCAGCTTTCGTGCCGGGGAGCTGTTTTTT. It is translated as CASSFRAGELFF.

The chain carries TRBV4-2 and TRBJ1-4, with 11 bases lining up with TRBD1. Germline loops: CDR1 LGHNA, CDR2 YNFKEQ. There are 19 residues in the CDR3. V shed 0 bases, J shed 0 bases, and the junction held 6 bases outside the gene matches. CDR3 sequence: CASSQDMGQGEATNEKLFF. For the CDR3, the DNA is TGTGCCAGCAGCCAAGATATGGGACAGGGGGAGGCAACTAATGAAAAACTGTTTTTT.

The table lists this clone with a few counts. The chain recombines TRBV10-1 with TRBJ1-3; D not resolved. Trimming pared 6 bases from V and 2 bases from J, leaving 8 bases between. Germline V gene sequence: CDR1 WNHNN, CDR2 SYGVQD (reference sequence). This CDR3 has 13 amino acids. CDR3 residues: CASRRVTGNTIYF. CDR3 bases: TGCGCCAGCAGACGGGTCACTGGAAACACCATATATTTT.

This chain uses TRBV21-1 with TRBJ1-1. TRBV21-1 is a listed pseudogene. The CDR3 contains 13 residues. CDR3 sequence: CASSNREGTEAFF. CDR3 nucleotides: TGTGCCAGCAGCAATCGGGAGGGCACTGAAGCTTTCTTT.

The V and J genes are TRBV3-1 (or the pseudogene TRBV3-2) and TRBJ1-2; a weak D match, TRBD1 (5 bases). This CDR3 is built from 12 residues. Germline V gene sequence: CDR1 LGHDT, CDR2 YNNKEL (reference sequence). Trimming pared 3 bases from V and 8 bases from J, leaving 10 bases between. CDR3 region: CASSQGGKGYTF. The CDR3 region has the DNA TGTGCCAGCAGCCAGGGGGGTAAGGGCTACACCTTC.

This rearrangement joins TRBV19 to TRBJ2-1; 8 nucleotides match TRBD2. The CDR3 contains 15 residues. With V trimmed by 10 bases and J by 5 bases, 13 bases remained unmatched. Germline CDR1 and CDR2: LNHDA and SQIVND (reference sequence). The CDR3 loop reads CATDKGLVPHNEQFF. The DNA for the CDR3 is TGTGCCACCGACAAGGGACTAGTCCCCCACAATGAGCAGTTCTTC.

V usage is TRBV27 and J usage is TRBJ2-2, with D possibly TRBD2 on 6 matching bases. The ends were cut back, 7 bases at V and 4 bases at J, with 13 bases in the middle. The CDR3 has 14 amino acids. The germline V gene has CDR1 MNHEY and CDR2 SMNVEV (reference sequence). Here the CDR3 reads CASMWAAGTGELFF. CDR3 sequence (DNA): TGTGCCAGCATGTGGGCAGCGGGCACCGGGGAGCTGTTTTTT.

The chain uses TRBV2 and TRBJ2-5; no firm D call. CDR1 SNHLY and CDR2 FYNNEI come from the germline V gene. V dropped 3 bases and J dropped 5 bases, with 4 bases sitting between them. This CDR3 has 11 residues. CDR3 in amino acids: CASSDRETQYF. CDR3 nucleotides: TGTGCCAGCAGTGACCGGGAGACCCAGTACTTC.

The V call is TRBV4-3, the J call TRBJ1-4; D remains ambiguous. The germline gives CDR1 LGHNA, CDR2 YSLEER. Between the trimmed V and J ends, which lost 0 bases and 1 base, there was a span of 15 bases. The CDR3 covers 18 residues. DNA for the CDR3: TGCGCCAGCAGCCAAGATTATGGTATTGCGGGAACTAATGAAAAACTGTTTTTT. Translated, it gives CASSQDYGIAGTNEKLFF.

The chain is built from TRBV11-3 and TRBJ2-3; 16 bases map to TRBD2. The CDR3 is made up of 19 amino acids. With V trimmed by 1 base and J by 3 bases, 7 bases remained unmatched. The germline gives CDR1 SGHNT, CDR2 YENEEA. The CDR3 is CASSLGGTSGRAFTDTQYF. CDR3 in DNA: TGTGCCAGCAGCTTAGGAGGGACTAGCGGGAGGGCCTTTACAGATACGCAGTATTTT. Drawing the rest from reference TRBV11-3 and TRBJ2-3, the complete variable domain is EAGVVQSPRYKIIEKKQPVAFWCNPISGHNTLYWYLQNLGQGPELLIRYENEEAVDDSQLPKDRFSAERLKGVDSTLKIQPAELGDSAVYLCASSLGGTSGRAFTDTQYFGPGTRLTVL.

V is TRBV30 and J is TRBJ2-3; 12 nucleotides match TRBD2. This CDR3 has 15 amino acids. With V trimmed by 2 bases and J by 4 bases, 4 bases remained unmatched. Germline CDR1 GTSNPN, CDR2 SVGIG (reference sequence). CDR3 region: CAWSRTSGIADTQYF. The CDR3 coding sequence is TGTGCCTGGAGTCGGACTAGCGGGATCGCAGATACGCAGTATTTT.

The chain combines TRBV19 with TRBJ2-1; possible D gene TRBD1, 6 bases. Deletions cut 4 bases from V and 5 bases from J, with 18 bases between. CDR1 LNHDA and CDR2 SQIVND come from the germline V gene (reference sequence). CDR3 length: 16 residues. CDR3 loop: CASSNLAGAPNNEQFF. In DNA, the CDR3 is TGTGCCAGTAGTAATCTGGCAGGGGCTCCAAACAATGAGCAGTTCTTC.

The chain combines TRBV5-6 with TRBJ2-1; TRBD2 matches 11 bases. The junction had 7 bases not matched to a gene; V was cut back by 4 bases and J by 4 bases. CDR1 and CDR2 (germline): SGHDT, YYEEEE. This CDR3 comprises 16 residues. CDR3 region: CASSLTSGTFYNEQFF. CDR3 sequence (DNA): TGTGCCAGCAGCCTGACTAGCGGGACCTTTTACAATGAGCAGTTCTTC. The variable domain in full, completed from reference TRBV5-6 and TRBJ2-1, reads DAGVTQSPTHLIKTRGQQVTLRCSPKSGHDTVSWYQQALGQGPQFIFQYYEEEERQRGNFPDRFSGHQFPNYSSELNVNALLLGDSALYLCASSLTSGTFYNEQFFGPGTRLTVL.

This clone came up a few times. V usage is TRBV9 and J usage is TRBJ2-2; TRBD2 agrees at 8 bases. The junction had 5 bases not matched to a gene; V was cut back by 0 bases and J by 4 bases. Germline assignment: CDR1 SGDLS and CDR2 YYNGEE. There are 16 residues in the CDR3. In nucleotides, the CDR3 is TGTGCCAGCAGCGTAGTCTGGGCGGGAGGCACCGGGGAGCTGTTTTTT. Protein: CASSVVWAGGTGELFF.

The chain links TRBV20-1 to TRBJ2-7; TRBD1 agrees at 8 bases. CDR1 and CDR2 from the germline V gene are DFQATT and SNEGSKA (reference sequence). This CDR3 comprises 11 residues. V trimming: 2 bases; J trimming: 8 bases; junction bases outside the gene matches: 2. CDR3 nucleotide sequence: TGCAGTGCTAGAAGACAGGGGAAGCAGTACTTC. This gives the protein CSARRQGKQYF.

A remark on this clone: Different DNA sequences within this sample yield the same CDR3. The rearrangement links TRBV4-1 to TRBJ2-2; TRBD2 matches at 11 bases. This CDR3 has 15 amino acids. The ends lost 3 bases at V and 4 bases at J; junction bases unmatched: 1. Germline values: CDR1 MGHRA, CDR2 YSYEKL. The CDR3 coding sequence is TGCGCCAGCAGCCAGGGGACTAGCGGCACCGGGGAGCTGTTTTTT. Translating gives CASSQGTSGTGELFF.

This rearrangement joins TRBV5-6 to TRBJ2-7; D remains ambiguous. Germline lookup yields CDR1 SGHDT and CDR2 YYEEEE. The CDR3 runs to 12 residues. Trimming cost V 4 bases and J 2 bases, with 7 bases left between them. The CDR3 DNA is TGTGCCAGCAGCCTGACACCCTACGAGCAGTACTTC. This gives the protein CASSLTPYEQYF.

The V and J genes are TRBV18 and TRBJ2-2, with 9 bases that match TRBD2. The germline gives CDR1 KGHSH, CDR2 LQKENI. Germline trimming cut 10 bases from V and 2 bases from J; bases unmatched to any gene: 17. CDR3 length equals 18 residues. The CDR3 spells CATLVRGSGSRNTGELFF. In nucleotides, the CDR3 is TGTGCCACCCTCGTACGGGGTAGCGGGAGTCGAAACACCGGGGAGCTGTTTTTT.

J is TRBJ2-1 and V is TRBV11-2; 12 nucleotides line up with TRBD2. CDR1 SGHAT and CDR2 FQNNGV come from the germline V gene. Unmatched junction bases numbered 10, after V lost 8 bases and J lost 8 bases. The CDR3 runs to 15 residues. This CDR3 is CASGPLAGGVDEQFF. The CDR3 region has the DNA TGTGCCAGCGGCCCACTAGCGGGAGGTGTGGATGAGCAGTTCTTC.

This chain connects TRBV5-1 to TRBJ2-5; 11 bases fit TRBD2. The germline gives CDR1 SGHRS, CDR2 YFSETQ. Losses at the gene ends were 2 bases for V and 5 bases for J; bases not matched to a gene: 5. This CDR3 is 15 amino acids long. The CDR3 loop is CASSLSSGRGETQYF. CDR3 coding DNA: TGCGCCAGCAGCTTAAGTAGCGGGAGGGGCGAGACCCAGTACTTC.

This chain connects TRBV7-6 to TRBJ2-7, with D unclear. CDR3 length: 14 residues. V was trimmed by 0 bases and J by 0 bases, leaving 6 bases between them. Germline V CDR1 and CDR2: SGHVS, FNYEAQ. The CDR3 DNA reads TGTGCCAGCAGCTTAGCCCGAGTCTCCTACGAGCAGTACTTC. Residues: CASSLARVSYEQYF.

Comments on this clone: Different DNA sequences within this sample yield the same CDR3. The chain joins TRBV19 to TRBJ1-3; D is unresolved. The CDR3 has 13 residues. V lost 5 bases, J lost 1 base, and 6 bases lay in between. Per germline, CDR1 LNHDA and CDR2 SQIVND (reference sequence). The CDR3 coding sequence is TGTGCCAGTAGTCCGGGGTCTGGAAACACCATATATTTT. It codes for CASSPGSGNTIYF.

The genes are TRBV4-2 and TRBJ2-1; no firm D call. V was cut by 4 bases and J by 6 bases, with 19 bases left in between. The CDR3 consists of 16 residues. Germline values: CDR1 LGHNA, CDR2 YNFKEQ. The CDR3 loop reads CASSPINAVHSNEQFF. In nucleotides, the CDR3 is TGTGCCAGCAGCCCCATTAACGCGGTTCATTCCAATGAGCAGTTCTTC.

V is TRBV5-6 and J is TRBJ1-2; D perhaps matches TRBD1 (6 bases). The germline V gene encodes CDR1 SGHDT and CDR2 YYEEEE. Trimming left V 4 bases short and J 0 bases short, with 13 bases between. The CDR3 runs to 15 residues. CDR3 residues: CASSLGAVPNYGYTF. The CDR3 DNA reads as TGTGCCAGCAGCCTGGGGGCAGTCCCTAACTATGGCTACACCTTC.